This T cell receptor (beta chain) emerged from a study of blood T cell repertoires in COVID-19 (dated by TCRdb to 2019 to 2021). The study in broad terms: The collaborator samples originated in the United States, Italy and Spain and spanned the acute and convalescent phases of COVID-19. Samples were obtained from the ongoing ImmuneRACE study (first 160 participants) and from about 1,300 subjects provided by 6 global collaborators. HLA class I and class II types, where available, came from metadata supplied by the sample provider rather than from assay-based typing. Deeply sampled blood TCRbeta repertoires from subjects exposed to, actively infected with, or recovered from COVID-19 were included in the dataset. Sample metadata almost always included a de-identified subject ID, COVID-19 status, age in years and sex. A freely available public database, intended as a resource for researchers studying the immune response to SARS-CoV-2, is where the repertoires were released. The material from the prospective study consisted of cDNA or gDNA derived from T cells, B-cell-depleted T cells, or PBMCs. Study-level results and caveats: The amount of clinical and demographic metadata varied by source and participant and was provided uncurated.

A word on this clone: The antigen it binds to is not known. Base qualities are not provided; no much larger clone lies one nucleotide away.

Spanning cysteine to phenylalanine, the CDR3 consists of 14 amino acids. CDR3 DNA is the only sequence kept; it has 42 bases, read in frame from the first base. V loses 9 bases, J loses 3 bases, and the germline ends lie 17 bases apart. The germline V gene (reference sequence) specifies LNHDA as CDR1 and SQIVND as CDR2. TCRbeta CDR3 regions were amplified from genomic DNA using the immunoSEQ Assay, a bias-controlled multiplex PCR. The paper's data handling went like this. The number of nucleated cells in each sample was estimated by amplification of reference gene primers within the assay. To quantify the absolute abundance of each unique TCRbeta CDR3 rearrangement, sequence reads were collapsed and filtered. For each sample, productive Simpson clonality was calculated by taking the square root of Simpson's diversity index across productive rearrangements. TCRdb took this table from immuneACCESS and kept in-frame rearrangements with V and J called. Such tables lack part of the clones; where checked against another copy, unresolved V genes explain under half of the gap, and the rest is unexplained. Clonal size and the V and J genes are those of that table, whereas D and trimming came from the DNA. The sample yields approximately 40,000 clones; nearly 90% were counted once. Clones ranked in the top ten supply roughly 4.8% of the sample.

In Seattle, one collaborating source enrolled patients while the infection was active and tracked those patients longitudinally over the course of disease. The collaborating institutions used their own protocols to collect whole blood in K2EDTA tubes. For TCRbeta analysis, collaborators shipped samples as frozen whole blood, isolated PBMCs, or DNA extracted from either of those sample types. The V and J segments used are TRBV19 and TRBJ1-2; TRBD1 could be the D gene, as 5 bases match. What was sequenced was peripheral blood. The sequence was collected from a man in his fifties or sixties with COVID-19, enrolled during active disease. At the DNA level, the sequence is TGTGCCAGCACATTCGCGGGGCGCGACTATGGCTACACCTTC. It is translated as CASTFAGRDYGYTF. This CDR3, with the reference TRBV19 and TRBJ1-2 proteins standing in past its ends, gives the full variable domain DGGITQSPKYLFRKEGQNVTLSCEQNLNHDAMYWYRQDPGQGLRLIYYSQIVNDFQKGDIAEGYSVSREKKESFPLTVTSAQKNPTAFYLCASTFAGRDYGYTFGSGTRLTVV.